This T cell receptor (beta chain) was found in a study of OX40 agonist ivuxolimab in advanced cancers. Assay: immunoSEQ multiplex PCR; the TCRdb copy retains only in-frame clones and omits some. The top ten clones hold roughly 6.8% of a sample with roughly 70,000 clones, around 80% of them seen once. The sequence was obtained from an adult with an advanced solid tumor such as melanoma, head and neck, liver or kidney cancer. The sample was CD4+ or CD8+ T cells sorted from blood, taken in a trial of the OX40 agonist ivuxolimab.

Here the CDR3 reads CASSYPGETQYF. In DNA form, the CDR3 reads TGTGCCAGCAGTTACCCAGGAGAGACCCAGTACTTC. The chain joins TRBV6-6 to TRBJ2-5; D ambiguous. The CDR3 is 12 amino acids. The germline CDR1 and CDR2 sequences are MNHNY and SVGAGI (reference sequence). V lost 2 bases and J lost 4, with 5 bases in between.